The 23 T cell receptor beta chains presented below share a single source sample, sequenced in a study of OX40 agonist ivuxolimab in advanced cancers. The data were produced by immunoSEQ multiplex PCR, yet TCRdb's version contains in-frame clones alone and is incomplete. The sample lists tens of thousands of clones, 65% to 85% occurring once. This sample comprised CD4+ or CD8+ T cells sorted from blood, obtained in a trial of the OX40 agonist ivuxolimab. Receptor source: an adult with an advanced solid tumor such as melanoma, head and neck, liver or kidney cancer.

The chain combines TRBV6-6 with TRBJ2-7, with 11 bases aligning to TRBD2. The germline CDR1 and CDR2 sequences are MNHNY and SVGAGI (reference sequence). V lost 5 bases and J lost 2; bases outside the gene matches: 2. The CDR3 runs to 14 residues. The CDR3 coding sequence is TGTGCCAGCAGTCTTAGCGGGAGGGCCTACGAGCAGTACTTC. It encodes CASSLSGRAYEQYF.

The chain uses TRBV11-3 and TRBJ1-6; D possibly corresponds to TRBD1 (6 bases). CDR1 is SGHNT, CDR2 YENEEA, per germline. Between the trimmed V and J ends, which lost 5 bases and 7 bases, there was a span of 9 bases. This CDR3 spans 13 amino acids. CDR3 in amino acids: CASSPDRNSPLHF. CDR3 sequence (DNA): TGTGCCAGCAGCCCCGACAGGAATTCACCCCTCCACTTT. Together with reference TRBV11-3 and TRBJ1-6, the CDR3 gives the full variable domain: EAGVVQSPRYKIIEKKQPVAFWCNPISGHNTLYWYLQNLGQGPELLIRYENEEAVDDSQLPKDRFSAERLKGVDSTLKIQPAELGDSAVYLCASSPDRNSPLHFGNGTRLTVT.

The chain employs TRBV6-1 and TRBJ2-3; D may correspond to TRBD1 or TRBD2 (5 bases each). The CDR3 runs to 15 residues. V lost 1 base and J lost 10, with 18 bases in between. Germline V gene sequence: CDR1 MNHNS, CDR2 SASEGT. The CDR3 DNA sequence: TGTGCCAGCAGTGAAGGAGGGGATGCACAGATATCGCAGTATTTT. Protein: CASSEGGDAQISQYF.

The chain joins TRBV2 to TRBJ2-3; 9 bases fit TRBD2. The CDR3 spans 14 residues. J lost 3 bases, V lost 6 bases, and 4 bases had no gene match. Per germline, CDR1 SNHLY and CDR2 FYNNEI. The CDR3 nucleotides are TGTGCCAGCAGCGTAGCGGGAGTAACAGATACGCAGTATTTT. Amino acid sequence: CASSVAGVTDTQYF.

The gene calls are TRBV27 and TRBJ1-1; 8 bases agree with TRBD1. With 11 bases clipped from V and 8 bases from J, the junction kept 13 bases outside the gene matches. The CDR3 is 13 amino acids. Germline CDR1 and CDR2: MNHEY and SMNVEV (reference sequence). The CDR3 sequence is CASQDRAYAEAFF. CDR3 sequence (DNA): TGTGCCTCCCAGGACAGGGCATACGCAGAAGCTTTCTTT.

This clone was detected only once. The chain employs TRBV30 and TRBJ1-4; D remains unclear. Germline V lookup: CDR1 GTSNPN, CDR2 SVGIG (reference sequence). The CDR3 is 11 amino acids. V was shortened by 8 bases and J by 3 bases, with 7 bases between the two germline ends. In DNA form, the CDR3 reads TGTGCCGGAGGACCTAATGAAAAACTGTTTTTT. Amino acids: CAGGPNEKLFF.

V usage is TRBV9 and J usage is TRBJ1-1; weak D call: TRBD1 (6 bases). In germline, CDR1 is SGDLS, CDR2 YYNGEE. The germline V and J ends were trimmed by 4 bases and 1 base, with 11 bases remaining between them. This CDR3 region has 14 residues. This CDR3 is CASSQRQENTEAFF. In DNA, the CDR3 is TGTGCCAGCAGCCAGCGACAGGAGAACACTGAAGCTTTCTTT.

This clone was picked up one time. The CDR3 DNA is TGTGCCAGCAGCTTAGAGGTCTACGAGCAGTACTTC. Protein product: CASSLEVYEQYF. The chain links TRBV7-6 to TRBJ2-7; D not certain. This CDR3 has 12 residues. The V gene's germline CDR1 is SGHVS and CDR2 FNYEAQ. Trimming shortened V by 1 base and J by 3 bases, and 4 bases separated the two germline ends.

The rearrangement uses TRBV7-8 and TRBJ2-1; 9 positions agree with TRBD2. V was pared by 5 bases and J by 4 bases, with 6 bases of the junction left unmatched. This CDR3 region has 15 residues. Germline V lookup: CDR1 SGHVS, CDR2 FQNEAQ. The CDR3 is CASSPRTSEYNEQFF. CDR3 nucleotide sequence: TGTGCCAGCAGCCCCCGGACTAGCGAGTACAATGAGCAGTTCTTC.

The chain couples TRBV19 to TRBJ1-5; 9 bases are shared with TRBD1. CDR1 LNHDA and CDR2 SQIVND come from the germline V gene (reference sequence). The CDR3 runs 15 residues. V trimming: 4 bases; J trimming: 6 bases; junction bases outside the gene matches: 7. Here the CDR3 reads CASSNRDREVQPQHF. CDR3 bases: TGTGCCAGTAGTAACCGGGACAGGGAGGTTCAGCCCCAGCATTTT.

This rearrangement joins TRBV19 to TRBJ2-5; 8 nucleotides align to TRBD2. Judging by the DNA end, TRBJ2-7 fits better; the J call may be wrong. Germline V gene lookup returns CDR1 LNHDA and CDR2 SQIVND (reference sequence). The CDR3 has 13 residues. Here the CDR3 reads CASSDGGRREQYF. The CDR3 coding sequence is TGTGCCAGTAGTGACGGCGGGAGGCGCGAGCAGTACTTC.

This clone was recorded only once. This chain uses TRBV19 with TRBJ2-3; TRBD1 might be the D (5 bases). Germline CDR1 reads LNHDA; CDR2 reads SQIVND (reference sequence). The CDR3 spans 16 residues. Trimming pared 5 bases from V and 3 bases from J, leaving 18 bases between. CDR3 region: CASSVTGAVWTDTQYF. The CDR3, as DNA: TGTGCCAGTAGTGTGACTGGGGCGGTATGGACAGATACGCAGTATTTT.

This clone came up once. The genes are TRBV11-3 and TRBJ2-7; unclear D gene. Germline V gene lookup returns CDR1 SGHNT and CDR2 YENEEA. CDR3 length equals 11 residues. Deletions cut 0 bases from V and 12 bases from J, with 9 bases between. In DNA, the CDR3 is TGTGCCAGCAGCTTAGAGGGAATCTGGTACTTC. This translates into CASSLEGIWYF.

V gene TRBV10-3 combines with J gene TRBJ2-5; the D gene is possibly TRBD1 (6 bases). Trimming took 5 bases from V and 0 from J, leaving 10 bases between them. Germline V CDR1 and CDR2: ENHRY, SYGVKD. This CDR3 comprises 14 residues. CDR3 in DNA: TGTGCCATCAGTAAACAGGGAGACCAAGAGACCCAGTACTTC. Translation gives CAISKQGDQETQYF.

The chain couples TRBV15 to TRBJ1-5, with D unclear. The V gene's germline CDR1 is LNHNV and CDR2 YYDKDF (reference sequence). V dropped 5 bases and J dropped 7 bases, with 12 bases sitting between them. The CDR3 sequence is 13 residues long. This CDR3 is CATSPLLQQPQHF. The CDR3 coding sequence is TGTGCCACCAGCCCTCTTTTACAGCAGCCCCAGCATTTT.

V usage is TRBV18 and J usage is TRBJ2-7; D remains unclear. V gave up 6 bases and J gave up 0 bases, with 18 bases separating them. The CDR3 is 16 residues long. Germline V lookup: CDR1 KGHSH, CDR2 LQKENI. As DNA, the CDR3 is TGTGCCAGCTCCCCTAAGGGCGGAGCCACCTCCTACGAGCAGTACTTC. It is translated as CASSPKGGATSYEQYF.

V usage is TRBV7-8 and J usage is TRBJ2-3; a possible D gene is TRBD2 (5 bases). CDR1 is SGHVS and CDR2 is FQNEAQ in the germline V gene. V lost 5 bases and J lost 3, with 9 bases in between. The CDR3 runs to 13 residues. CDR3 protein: CASSREFTDTQYF. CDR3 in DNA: TGTGCCAGCAGCCGGGAATTTACAGATACGCAGTATTTT.

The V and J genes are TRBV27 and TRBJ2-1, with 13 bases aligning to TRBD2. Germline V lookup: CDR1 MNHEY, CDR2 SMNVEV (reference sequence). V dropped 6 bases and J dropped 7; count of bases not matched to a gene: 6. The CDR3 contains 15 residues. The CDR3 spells CASSRGTSGVNEQFF. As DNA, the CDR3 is TGTGCCAGCAGCCGTGGGACTAGCGGGGTTAATGAGCAGTTCTTC.

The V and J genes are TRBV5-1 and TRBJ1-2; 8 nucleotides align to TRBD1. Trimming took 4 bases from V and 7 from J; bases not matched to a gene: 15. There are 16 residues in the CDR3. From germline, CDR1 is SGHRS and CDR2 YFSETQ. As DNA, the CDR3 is TGCGCCAGCAGCCCGATGACAGGGGAGAACAGTCCTGGCTACACCTTC. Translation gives CASSPMTGENSPGYTF.

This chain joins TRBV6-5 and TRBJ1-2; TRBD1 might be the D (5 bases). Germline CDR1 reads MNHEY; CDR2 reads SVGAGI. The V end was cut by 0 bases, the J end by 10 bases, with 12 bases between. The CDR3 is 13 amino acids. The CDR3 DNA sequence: TGTGCCAGCAGTTACTCCCGGACATCCCTCTACACCTTC. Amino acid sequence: CASSYSRTSLYTF.

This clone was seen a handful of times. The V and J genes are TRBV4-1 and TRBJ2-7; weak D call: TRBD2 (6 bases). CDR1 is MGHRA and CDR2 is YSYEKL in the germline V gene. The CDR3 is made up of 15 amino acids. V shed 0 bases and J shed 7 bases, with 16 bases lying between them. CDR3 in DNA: TGCGCCAGCAGCCAAGATGGGTACACGGGGGTTGAGCAGTACTTC. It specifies CASSQDGYTGVEQYF.

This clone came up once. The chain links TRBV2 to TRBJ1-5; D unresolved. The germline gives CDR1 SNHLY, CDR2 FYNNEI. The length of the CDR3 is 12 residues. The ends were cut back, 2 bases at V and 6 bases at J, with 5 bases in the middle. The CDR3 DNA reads TGTGCCAGCAGTGAACCCGCTCAGCCCCAGCATTTT. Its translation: CASSEPAQPQHF.

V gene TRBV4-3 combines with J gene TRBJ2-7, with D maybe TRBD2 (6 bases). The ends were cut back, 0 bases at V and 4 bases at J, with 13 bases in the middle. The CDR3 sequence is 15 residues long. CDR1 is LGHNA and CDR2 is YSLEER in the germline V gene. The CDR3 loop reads CASSQDYSGRYEQYF. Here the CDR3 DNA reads TGCGCCAGCAGCCAAGATTATTCAGGGAGGTACGAGCAGTACTTC.